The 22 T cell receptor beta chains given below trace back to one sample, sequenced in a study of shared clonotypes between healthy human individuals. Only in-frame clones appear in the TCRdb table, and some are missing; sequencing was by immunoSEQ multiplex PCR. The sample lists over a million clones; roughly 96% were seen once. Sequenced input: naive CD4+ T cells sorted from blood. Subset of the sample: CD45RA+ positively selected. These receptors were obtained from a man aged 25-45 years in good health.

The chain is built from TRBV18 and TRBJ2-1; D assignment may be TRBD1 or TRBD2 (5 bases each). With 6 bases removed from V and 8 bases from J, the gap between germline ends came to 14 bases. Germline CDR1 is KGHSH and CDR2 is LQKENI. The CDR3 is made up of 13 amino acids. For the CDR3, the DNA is TGTGCCAGCTCGCCTCCTTTGGGGGATGAGCAGTTCTTC. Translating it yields CASSPPLGDEQFF.

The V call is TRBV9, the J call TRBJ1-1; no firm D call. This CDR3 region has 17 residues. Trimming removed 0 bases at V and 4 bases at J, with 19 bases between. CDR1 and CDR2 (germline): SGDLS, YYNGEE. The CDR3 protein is CASSVASRLPSSTEAFF. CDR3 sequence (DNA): TGTGCCAGCAGCGTAGCAAGCAGACTCCCCTCCAGCACTGAAGCTTTCTTT.

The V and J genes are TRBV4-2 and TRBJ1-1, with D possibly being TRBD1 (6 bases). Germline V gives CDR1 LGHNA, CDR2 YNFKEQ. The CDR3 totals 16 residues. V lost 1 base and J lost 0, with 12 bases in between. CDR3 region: CASSQAGGGVNTEAFF. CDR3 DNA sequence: TGTGCCAGCAGCCAAGCGGGGGGCGGTGTGAACACTGAAGCTTTCTTT.

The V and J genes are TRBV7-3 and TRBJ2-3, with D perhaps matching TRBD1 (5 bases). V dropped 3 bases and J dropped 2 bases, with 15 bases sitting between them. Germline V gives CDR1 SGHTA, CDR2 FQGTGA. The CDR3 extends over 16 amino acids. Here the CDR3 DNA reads TGTGCCAGCAGCTTGAGGCCAGGGCTCCTCACAGATACGCAGTATTTT. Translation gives CASSLRPGLLTDTQYF.

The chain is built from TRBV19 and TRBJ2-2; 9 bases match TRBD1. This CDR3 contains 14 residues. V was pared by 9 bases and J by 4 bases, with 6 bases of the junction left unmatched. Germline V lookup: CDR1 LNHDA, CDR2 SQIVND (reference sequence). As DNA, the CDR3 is TGTGCCAGGCTGGGGACAGGGCGCACCGGGGAGCTGTTTTTT. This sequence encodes CARLGTGRTGELFF. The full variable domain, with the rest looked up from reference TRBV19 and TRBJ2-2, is DGGITQSPKYLFRKEGQNVTLSCEQNLNHDAMYWYRQDPGQGLRLIYYSQIVNDFQKGDIAEGYSVSREKKESFPLTVTSAQKNPTAFYLCARLGTGRTGELFFGEGSRLTVL.

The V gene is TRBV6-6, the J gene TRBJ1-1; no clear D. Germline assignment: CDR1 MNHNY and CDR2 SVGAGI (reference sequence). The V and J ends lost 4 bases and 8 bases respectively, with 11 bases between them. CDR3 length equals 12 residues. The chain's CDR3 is CASSSLQKEAFF. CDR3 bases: TGTGCCAGCAGTTCCCTGCAGAAGGAAGCTTTCTTT.

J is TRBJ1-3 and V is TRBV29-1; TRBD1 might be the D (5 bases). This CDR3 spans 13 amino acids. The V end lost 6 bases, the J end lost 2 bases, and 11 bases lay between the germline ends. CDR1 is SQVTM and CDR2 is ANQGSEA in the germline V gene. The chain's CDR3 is CSVSGSAGNTIYF. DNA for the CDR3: TGCAGCGTGTCAGGGTCTGCTGGAAACACCATATATTTT.

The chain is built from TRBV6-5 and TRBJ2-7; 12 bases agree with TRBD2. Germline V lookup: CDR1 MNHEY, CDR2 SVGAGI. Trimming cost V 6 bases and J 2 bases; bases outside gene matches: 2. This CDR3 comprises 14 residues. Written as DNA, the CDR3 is TGTGCCAGCAGGGGACTAGCGGGTGCCTACGAGCAGTACTTC. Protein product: CASRGLAGAYEQYF.

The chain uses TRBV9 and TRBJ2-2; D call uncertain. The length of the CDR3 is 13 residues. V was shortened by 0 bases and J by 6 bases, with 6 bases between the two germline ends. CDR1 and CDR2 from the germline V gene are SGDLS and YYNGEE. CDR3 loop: CASSVGPPGELFF. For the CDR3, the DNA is TGTGCCAGCAGCGTAGGTCCCCCCGGGGAGCTGTTTTTT. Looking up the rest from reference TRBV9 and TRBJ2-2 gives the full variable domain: DSGVTQTPKHLITATGQRVTLRCSPRSGDLSVYWYQQSLDQGLQFLIQYYNGEERAKGNILERFSAQQFPDLHSELNLSSLELGDSALYFCASSVGPPGELFFGEGSRLTVL.

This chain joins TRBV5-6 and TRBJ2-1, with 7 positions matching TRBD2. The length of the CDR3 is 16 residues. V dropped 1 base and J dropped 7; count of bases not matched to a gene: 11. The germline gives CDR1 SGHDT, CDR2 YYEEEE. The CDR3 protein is CASSLSGTTLRNEQFF. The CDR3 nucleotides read TGTGCCAGCAGCTTGTCCGGGACTACCTTAAGGAATGAGCAGTTCTTC.

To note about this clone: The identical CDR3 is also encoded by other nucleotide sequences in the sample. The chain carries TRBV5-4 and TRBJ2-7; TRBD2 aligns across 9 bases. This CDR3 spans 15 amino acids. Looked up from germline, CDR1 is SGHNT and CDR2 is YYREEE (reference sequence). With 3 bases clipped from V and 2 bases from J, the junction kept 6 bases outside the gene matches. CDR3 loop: CASSSGLAGTYEQYF. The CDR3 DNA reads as TGTGCCAGCAGCTCGGGGCTAGCGGGAACCTACGAGCAGTACTTC.

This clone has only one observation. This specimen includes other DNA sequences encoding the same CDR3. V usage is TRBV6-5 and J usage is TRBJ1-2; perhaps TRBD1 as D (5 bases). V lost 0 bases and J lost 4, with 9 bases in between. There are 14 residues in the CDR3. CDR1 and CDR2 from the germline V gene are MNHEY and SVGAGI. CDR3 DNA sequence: TGTGCCAGCAGTTACTCCCGACAGAGCTATGGCTACACCTTC. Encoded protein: CASSYSRQSYGYTF.

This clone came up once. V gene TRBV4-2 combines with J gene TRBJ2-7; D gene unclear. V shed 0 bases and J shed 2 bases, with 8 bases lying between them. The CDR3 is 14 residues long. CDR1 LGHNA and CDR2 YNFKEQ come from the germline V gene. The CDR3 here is CASSQEALTYEQYF. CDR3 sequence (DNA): TGTGCCAGCAGCCAAGAAGCCTTAACCTACGAGCAGTACTTC.

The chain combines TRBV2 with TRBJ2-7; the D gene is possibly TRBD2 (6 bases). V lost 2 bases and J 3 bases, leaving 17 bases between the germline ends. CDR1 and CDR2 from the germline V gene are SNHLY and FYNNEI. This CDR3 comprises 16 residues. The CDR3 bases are TGTGCCAGCAGTGAATTTGTGTGGGAGGAATTCTACGAGCAGTACTTC. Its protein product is CASSEFVWEEFYEQYF.

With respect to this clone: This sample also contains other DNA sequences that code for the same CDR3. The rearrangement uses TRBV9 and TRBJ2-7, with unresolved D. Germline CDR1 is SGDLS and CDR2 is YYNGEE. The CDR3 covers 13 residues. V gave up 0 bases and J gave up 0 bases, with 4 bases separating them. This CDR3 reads CASSVGSSYEQYF. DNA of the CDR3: TGTGCCAGCAGCGTAGGGAGCTCCTACGAGCAGTACTTC.

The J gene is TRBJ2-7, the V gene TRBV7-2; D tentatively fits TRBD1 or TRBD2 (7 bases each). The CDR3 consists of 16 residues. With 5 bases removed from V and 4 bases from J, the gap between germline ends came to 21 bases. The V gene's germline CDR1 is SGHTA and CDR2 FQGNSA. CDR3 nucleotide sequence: TGTGCCAGCAGCAAACCCTCAGGGGGAGGGGTTTACGAGCAGTACTTC. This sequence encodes CASSKPSGGGVYEQYF.

DNA of the CDR3: TGTGCAGTCGGGGGGCGCAAAAACATTCAGTACTTC. Translation gives CAVGGRKNIQYF. The J gene is TRBJ2-4, the V gene TRBV19; TRBD2 is a possible D gene (7 bases). The length of the CDR3 is 12 residues. The germline V gene has CDR1 LNHDA and CDR2 SQIVND (reference sequence).

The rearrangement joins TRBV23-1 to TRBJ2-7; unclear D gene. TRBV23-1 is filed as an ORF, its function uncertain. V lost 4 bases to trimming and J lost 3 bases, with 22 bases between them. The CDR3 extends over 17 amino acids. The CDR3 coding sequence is TGCGCCAGCAGTCCCCCCGGAGACGGTCGGTTTGACTACGAGCAGTACTTC. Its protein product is CASSPPGDGRFDYEQYF.

CDR3 bases: TGCAGCGCCCCCAAAGGGAGCACAGATACGCAGTATTTT. It translates to CSAPKGSTDTQYF. The rearrangement links TRBV29-1 to TRBJ2-3, with D unresolved. Germline CDR1 SQVTM, CDR2 ANQGSEA. The V gene lost 7 bases and the J gene lost 0 bases, with 11 bases spanning the gap. CDR3 size: 13 residues.

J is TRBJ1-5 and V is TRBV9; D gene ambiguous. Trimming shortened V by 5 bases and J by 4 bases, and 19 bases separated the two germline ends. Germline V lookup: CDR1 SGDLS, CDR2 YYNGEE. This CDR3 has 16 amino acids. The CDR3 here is CASRYLGEVGNQPQHF. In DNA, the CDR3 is TGTGCCAGCAGGTACCTAGGTGAGGTTGGGAATCAGCCCCAGCATTTT.

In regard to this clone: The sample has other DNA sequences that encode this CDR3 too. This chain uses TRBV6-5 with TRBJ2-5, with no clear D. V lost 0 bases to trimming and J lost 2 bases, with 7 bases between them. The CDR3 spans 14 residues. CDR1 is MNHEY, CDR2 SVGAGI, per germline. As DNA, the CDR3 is TGTGCCAGCAGTTACTCGCGTTTGCAAGAGACCCAGTACTTC. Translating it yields CASSYSRLQETQYF.

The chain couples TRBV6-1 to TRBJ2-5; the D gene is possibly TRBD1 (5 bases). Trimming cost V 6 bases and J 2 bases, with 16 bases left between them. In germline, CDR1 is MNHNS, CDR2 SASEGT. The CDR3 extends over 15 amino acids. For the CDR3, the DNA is TGTGCCAGCAGGCCCCAGACGACAGCTCAAGAGACCCAGTACTTC. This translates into CASRPQTTAQETQYF.